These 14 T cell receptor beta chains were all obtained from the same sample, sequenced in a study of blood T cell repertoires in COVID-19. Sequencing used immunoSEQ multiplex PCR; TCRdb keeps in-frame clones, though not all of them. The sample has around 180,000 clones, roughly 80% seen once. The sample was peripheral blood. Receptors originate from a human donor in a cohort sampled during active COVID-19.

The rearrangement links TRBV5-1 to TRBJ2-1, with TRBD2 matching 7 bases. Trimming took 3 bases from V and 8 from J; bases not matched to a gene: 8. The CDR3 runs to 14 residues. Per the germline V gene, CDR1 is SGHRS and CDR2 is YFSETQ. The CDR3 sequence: CASSSAGTSDEQFF. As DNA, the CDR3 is TGCGCCAGCAGCTCAGCGGGAACGAGCGATGAGCAGTTCTTC.

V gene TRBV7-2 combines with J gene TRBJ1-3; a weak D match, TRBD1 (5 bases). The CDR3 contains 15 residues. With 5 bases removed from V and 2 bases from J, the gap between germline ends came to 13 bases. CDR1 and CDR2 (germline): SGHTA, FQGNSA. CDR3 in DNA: TGTGCCAGCAGCGTTACCGGGACTGCTGGAAACACCATATATTTT. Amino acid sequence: CASSVTGTAGNTIYF.

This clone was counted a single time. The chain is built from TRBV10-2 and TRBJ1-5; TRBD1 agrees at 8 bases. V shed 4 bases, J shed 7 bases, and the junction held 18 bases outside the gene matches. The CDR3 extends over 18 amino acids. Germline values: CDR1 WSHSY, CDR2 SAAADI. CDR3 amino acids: CASSVVLGGTGSSQPQHF. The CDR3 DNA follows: TGCGCCAGCAGTGTAGTCCTCGGGGGGACAGGCTCCAGCCAGCCCCAGCATTTT.

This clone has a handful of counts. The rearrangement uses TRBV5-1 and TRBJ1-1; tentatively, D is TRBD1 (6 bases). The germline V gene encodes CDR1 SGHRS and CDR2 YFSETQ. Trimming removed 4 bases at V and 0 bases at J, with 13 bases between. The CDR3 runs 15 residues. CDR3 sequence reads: CASSTPTGMNTEAFF. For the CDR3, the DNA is TGCGCCAGCAGCACCCCGACAGGCATGAACACTGAAGCTTTCTTT.

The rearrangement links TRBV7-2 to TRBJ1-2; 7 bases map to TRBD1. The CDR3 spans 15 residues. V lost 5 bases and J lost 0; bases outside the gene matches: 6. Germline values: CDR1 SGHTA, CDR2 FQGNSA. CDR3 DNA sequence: TGTGCCAGCAGCCCAGGGGGGAGGACTAACTATGGCTACACCTTC. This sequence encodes CASSPGGRTNYGYTF.

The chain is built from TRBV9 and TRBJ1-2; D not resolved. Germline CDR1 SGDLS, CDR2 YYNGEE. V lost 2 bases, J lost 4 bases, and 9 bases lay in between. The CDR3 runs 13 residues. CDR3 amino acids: CASSVEEGYGYTF. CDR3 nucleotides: TGTGCCAGCAGCGTCGAGGAGGGCTATGGCTACACCTTC. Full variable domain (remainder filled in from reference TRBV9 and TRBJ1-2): DSGVTQTPKHLITATGQRVTLRCSPRSGDLSVYWYQQSLDQGLQFLIQYYNGEERAKGNILERFSAQQFPDLHSELNLSSLELGDSALYFCASSVEEGYGYTFGSGTRLTVV.

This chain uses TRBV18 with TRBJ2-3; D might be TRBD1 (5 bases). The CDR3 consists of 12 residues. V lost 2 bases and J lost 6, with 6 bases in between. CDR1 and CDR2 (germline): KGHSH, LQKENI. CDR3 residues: CASSPKGDTQYF. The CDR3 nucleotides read TGTGCCAGCTCACCAAAGGGGGATACGCAGTATTTT.

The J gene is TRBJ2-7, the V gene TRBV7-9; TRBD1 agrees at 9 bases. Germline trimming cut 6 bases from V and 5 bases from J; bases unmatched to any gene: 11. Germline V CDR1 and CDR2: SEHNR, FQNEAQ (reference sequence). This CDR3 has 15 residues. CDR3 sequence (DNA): TGTGCCAGCAGTTTGTCGGCGGGACAGGGTAACGAGCAGTACTTC. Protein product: CASSLSAGQGNEQYF.

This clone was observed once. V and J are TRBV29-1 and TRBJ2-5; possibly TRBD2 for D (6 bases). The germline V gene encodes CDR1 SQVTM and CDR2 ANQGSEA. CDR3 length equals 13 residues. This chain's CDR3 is CSLGGAALETQYF. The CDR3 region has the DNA TGCAGTTTGGGGGGAGCGGCACTAGAGACCCAGTACTTC.

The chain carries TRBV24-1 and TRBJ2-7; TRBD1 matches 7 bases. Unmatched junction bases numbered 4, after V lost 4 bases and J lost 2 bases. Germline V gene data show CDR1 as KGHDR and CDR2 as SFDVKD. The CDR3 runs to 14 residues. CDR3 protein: CATSDSGQPYEQYF. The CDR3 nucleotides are TGTGCCACCAGTGACTCGGGACAGCCCTACGAGCAGTACTTC.

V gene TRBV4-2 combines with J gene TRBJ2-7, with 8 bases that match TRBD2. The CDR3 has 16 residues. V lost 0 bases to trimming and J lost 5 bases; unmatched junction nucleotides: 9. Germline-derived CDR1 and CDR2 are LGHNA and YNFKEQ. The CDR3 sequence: CASSQDKWVSGDEQYF. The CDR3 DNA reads TGTGCCAGCAGCCAAGATAAATGGGTTAGCGGGGACGAGCAGTACTTC.

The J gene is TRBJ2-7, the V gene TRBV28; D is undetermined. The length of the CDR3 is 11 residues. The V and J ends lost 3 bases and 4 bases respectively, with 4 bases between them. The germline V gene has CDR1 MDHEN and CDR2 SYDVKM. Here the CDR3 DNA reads TGTGCCAGCAGTTTTATGTACGAGCAGTACTTC. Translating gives CASSFMYEQYF.

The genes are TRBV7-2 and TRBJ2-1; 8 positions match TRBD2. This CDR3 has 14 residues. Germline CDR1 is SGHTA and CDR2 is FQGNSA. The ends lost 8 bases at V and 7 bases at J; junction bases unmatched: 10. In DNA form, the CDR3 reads TGTGCCAGCCTCCTCGGTAGCGGGAAAAATGAGCAGTTCTTC. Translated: CASLLGSGKNEQFF.

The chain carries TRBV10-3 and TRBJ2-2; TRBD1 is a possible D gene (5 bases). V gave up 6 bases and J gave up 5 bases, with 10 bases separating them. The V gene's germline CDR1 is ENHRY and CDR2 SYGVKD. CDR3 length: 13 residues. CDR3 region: CAISRQLTGELFF. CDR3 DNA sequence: TGTGCCATCAGCCGACAGTTAACCGGGGAGCTGTTTTTT.